The rows below give T cell receptor beta chains drawn from one sample of a study of cytomegalovirus exposure and HLA in healthy donors. Libraries were prepared by immunoSEQ multiplex PCR; TCRdb keeps only in-frame clonotypes and omits some of them. The table has about 64,000 clones, roughly 85% seen once. The sample was PBMCs. The receptors come from a female donor in good health and CMV-seronegative. CDR3s include the opening cysteine and the closing phenylalanine or tryptophan. D genes are given only for firm matches. Some rows mark clone size as missing; the rest say once, few, many or name a class of expanded clone.

D,size,J,V,CDR3,DNA
.,.,TRBJ1-1,TRBV5-4,CASSFSTRGNTEAFF,TGTGCCAGCAGCTTTAGCACACGGGGGAACACTGAAGCTTTCTTT
TRBD1,.,TRBJ2-5,TRBV6-6,CASSSVRTGGMETQYF,TGTGCCAGCAGTTCCGTCAGGACAGGGGGTATGGAGACCCAGTACTTC
TRBD2,.,TRBJ2-7,TRBV5-8,CASSLGLAAPYEQYF,TGTGCCAGCAGCTTGGGACTAGCGGCCCCCTACGAGCAGTACTTC
TRBD2,.,TRBJ2-5,TRBV29-1,CSVGTSGRAPQETQYF,TGCAGCGTTGGGACTAGCGGGAGGGCCCCCCAAGAGACCCAGTACTTC
.,once,TRBJ2-5,TRBV6-5,CASSWRFSGTQETQYF,TGTGCCAGCAGTTGGCGATTTAGCGGAACTCAAGAGACCCAGTACTTC
.,.,TRBJ2-1,TRBV4-3,CASSRQEGEGEQFF,TGCGCCAGCAGTCGACAGGAAGGGGAAGGTGAGCAGTTCTTC
.,.,TRBJ1-1,TRBV6-5,CASLTGGRKTEAFF,TGTGCCAGCCTTACGGGGGGGCGCAAAACTGAAGCTTTCTTT
TRBD2,.,TRBJ2-2,TRBV7-3,CASSPLRTSGGTGELFF,TGTGCCAGCAGCCCGCTGCGGACTAGCGGGGGGACCGGGGAGCTGTTTTTT
TRBD1,.,TRBJ2-7,TRBV18,CASSPPGQFSYEQYF,TGTGCCAGCTCACCCCCGGGACAGTTCTCCTACGAGCAGTACTTC
.,.,TRBJ1-5,TRBV7-8,CASSPDTINQPQHF,TGTGCCAGCAGCCCGGACACCATTAATCAGCCCCAGCATTTT
TRBD2,.,TRBJ2-3,TRBV2,CATTSGSTDTQYF,TGTGCCACCACTAGCGGGAGCACAGATACGCAGTATTTT
.,.,TRBJ2-3,TRBV28,CASSLLERADTQYF,TGTGCCAGCAGTTTATTAGAACGGGCAGATACGCAGTATTTT
.,.,TRBJ2-7,TRBV6-5,CASRRQDSQYF,TGTGCCAGCAGGCGTCAGGACAGCCAGTACTTC
TRBD1,.,TRBJ2-7,TRBV6-6,CASSSRDRGFYEQYF,TGTGCCAGCAGTTCCCGGGACAGGGGTTTCTACGAGCAGTACTTC
.,.,TRBJ2-2,TRBV6-5,CASSNQGRELFF,TGTGCCAGCAGTAATCAGGGTCGGGAGCTGTTTTTT
TRBD1,.,TRBJ2-7,TRBV5-5,CASSPGTGGVIYEQYF,TGTGCCAGCAGCCCCGGGACAGGGGGCGTGATATACGAGCAGTACTTC
TRBD1,.,TRBJ1-5,TRBV6-5,CASRSGQGQYQPQHF,TGTGCCAGCAGATCCGGACAGGGGCAGTATCAGCCCCAGCATTTT
TRBD1,.,TRBJ1-2,TRBV5-4,CASSFPSQGADGYTF,TGTGCCAGCAGCTTCCCATCACAGGGGGCTGACGGCTACACCTTC
TRBD1,.,TRBJ1-2,TRBV5-6,CASSFSPGGNYGYTF,TGTGCCAGCAGCTTTAGTCCAGGGGGGAACTATGGCTACACCTTC
.,.,TRBJ2-5,TRBV7-2,CASSDSKGSVETQYF,TGTGCCAGCAGCGATTCCAAGGGTAGCGTTGAGACCCAGTACTTC
.,few,TRBJ2-1,TRBV11-2,CASSLGRVNEQFF,TGTGCCAGCAGCTTAGGGCGGGTCAATGAGCAGTTCTTC
.,.,TRBJ1-2,TRBV9,CASSDSYGYTF,TGTGCCAGCAGCGACTCATATGGCTACACCTTC
.,.,TRBJ2-3,TRBV25-1,CASSAQGGVTDTQYF,TGTGCCAGCAGTGCGCAGGGGGGAGTCACAGATACGCAGTATTTT
.,.,TRBJ2-5,TRBV4-1,CASSHARQRETQYF,TGCGCCAGCAGCCACGCACGACAGAGAGAGACCCAGTACTTC
.,.,TRBJ2-7,TRBV9,CASSGGHPQEQYF,TGTGCCAGCAGTGGGGGACACCCACAGGAGCAGTACTTC
.,.,TRBJ2-7,TRBV4-3,CASRSRGRYEQYF,TGCGCCAGCCGATCTAGAGGTCGATACGAGCAGTACTTC
.,.,TRBJ2-7,TRBV5-6,CASSVRGDPYEQYF,TGTGCCAGCAGCGTCAGGGGGGACCCCTACGAGCAGTACTTC
.,few,TRBJ2-7,TRBV11-2,CASSHPSGGQSSYEQYF,TGTGCCAGCAGCCACCCTTCGGGGGGCCAGAGCTCCTACGAGCAGTACTTC
.,few,TRBJ2-7,TRBV5-1,CASSLGHTSSYEQYF,TGCGCCAGCAGCCTAGGACATACGAGCTCCTACGAGCAGTACTTC
TRBD1,.,TRBJ1-3,TRBV10-3,CAISPGQGGSGNTIYF,TGTGCCATCAGCCCCGGACAGGGCGGCTCTGGAAACACCATATATTTT
TRBD1,.,TRBJ2-7,TRBV7-9,CSSSSTRGQGMAYEQYF,TGTTCCAGCAGCTCCACCCGGGGACAGGGTATGGCCTACGAGCAGTACTTC
.,.,TRBJ2-7,TRBV28,CASTPGSPEQYF,TGTGCCAGCACCCCGGGGAGCCCCGAGCAGTACTTC
.,.,TRBJ2-2,TRBV28,CASHRPSNTGELFF,TGTGCCAGCCACAGGCCCTCGAACACCGGGGAGCTGTTTTTT
TRBD1,.,TRBJ1-6,TRBV7-6,CASSLGARGTTSPLHF,TGTGCCAGCAGCTTAGGTGCCAGGGGGACAACTTCACCCCTCCACTTT
.,.,TRBJ1-2,TRBV10-3,CAISGVGGYTF,TGTGCCATCTCGGGAGTTGGTGGCTACACCTTC
TRBD1,.,TRBJ2-5,TRBV5-1,CASSLPGQGETQYF,TGCGCCAGCAGCTTACCGGGACAGGGAGAGACCCAGTACTTC
.,.,TRBJ1-1,TRBV5-1,CASSSYRETEAFF,TGCGCCAGCAGCTCCTACAGGGAAACTGAAGCTTTCTTT
TRBD1,few,TRBJ1-4,TRBV5-1,CASSLGQGNEKLFF,TGCGCCAGCAGCTTGGGACAGGGCAATGAAAAACTGTTTTTT
TRBD1,.,TRBJ1-2,TRBV2,CASRQTGRGYTF,TGTGCCAGCAGGCAGACAGGGAGAGGCTACACCTTC
.,.,TRBJ1-4,TRBV18,CASSPPSLEKLFF,TGTGCCAGCTCACCCCCGTCCCTTGAAAAACTGTTTTTT
TRBD1,.,TRBJ2-5,TRBV6-1,CASRTRGQEETQYF,TGTGCCAGCAGAACCCGGGGACAGGAAGAGACCCAGTACTTC
.,.,TRBJ1-3,TRBV18,CASSPRSSSGNTIYF,TGTGCCAGCTCACCAAGGAGTAGCTCTGGAAACACCATATATTTT
TRBD2,few,TRBJ2-1,TRBV4-2,CASSQATSGIWQFF,TGTGCCAGCAGCCAAGCCACTAGCGGGATATGGCAGTTCTTC
TRBD1,.,TRBJ2-7,TRBV28,CASSLRDRAHEQYF,TGTGCCAGCAGTCTCCGGGACAGGGCCCACGAGCAGTACTTC